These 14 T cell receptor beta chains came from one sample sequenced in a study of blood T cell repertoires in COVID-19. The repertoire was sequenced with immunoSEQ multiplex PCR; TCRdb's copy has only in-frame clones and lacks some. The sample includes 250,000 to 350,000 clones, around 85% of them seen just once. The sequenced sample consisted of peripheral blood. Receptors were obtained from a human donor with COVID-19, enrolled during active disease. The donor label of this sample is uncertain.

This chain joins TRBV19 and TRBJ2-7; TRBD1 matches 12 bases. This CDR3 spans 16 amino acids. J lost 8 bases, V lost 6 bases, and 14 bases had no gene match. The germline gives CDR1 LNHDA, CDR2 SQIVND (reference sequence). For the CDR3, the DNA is TGTGCCAGTAGCCCGTTGACCACGGGACAGGGGGCTCAGCAGTACTTC. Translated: CASSPLTTGQGAQQYF.

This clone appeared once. The chain's CDR3 is CASGRGDGRHEQYF. CDR3 sequence (DNA): TGTGCCAGCGGGCGGGGTGACGGGAGACACGAGCAGTACTTC. The chain is built from TRBV28 and TRBJ2-7, with a possible D match to TRBD2 (6 bases). Germline CDR1 and CDR2: MDHEN and SYDVKM. There are 14 residues in the CDR3. V dropped 8 bases and J dropped 5 bases, with 19 bases sitting between them.

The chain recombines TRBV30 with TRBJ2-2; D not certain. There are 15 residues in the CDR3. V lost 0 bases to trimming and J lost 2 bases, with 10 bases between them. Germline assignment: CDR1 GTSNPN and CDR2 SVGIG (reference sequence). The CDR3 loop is CAWSVSSLNTGELFF. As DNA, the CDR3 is TGTGCCTGGAGTGTAAGCTCCCTCAACACCGGGGAGCTGTTTTTT.

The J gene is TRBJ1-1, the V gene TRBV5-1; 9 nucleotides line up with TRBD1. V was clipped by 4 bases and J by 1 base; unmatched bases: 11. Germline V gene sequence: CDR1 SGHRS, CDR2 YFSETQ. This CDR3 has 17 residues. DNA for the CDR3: TGCGCCAGCAGCGTAGGACCGGGACAGGGCGGGAACACTGAAGCTTTCTTT. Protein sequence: CASSVGPGQGGNTEAFF.

The CDR3 region has the DNA TGTGCCAGCCGAAGGTCGGGATGGCCCAATGAGCAGTTCTTC. Its translation: CASRRSGWPNEQFF. V usage is TRBV27 and J usage is TRBJ2-1, with D possibly matching TRBD2 (5 bases). V was cut by 8 bases and J by 6 bases, with 17 bases left in between. Germline-derived CDR1 and CDR2 are MNHEY and SMNVEV (reference sequence). The CDR3 length is 14 residues.

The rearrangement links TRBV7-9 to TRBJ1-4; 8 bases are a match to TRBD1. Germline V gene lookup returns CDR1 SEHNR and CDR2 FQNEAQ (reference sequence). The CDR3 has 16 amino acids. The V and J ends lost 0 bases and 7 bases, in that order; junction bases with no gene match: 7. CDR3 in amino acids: CASSLALRDRTEKLFF. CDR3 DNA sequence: TGTGCCAGCAGCTTAGCTCTAAGGGACAGGACTGAAAAACTGTTTTTT.

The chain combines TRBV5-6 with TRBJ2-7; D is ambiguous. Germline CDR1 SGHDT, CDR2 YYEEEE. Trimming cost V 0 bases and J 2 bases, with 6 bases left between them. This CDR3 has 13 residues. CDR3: CASSLDRAYEQYF. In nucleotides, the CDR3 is TGTGCCAGCAGCTTGGATCGGGCCTACGAGCAGTACTTC.

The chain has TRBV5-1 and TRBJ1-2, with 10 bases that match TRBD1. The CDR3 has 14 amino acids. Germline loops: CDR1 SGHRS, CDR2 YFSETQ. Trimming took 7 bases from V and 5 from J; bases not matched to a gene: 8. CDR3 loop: CASSSAGQGYGYTF. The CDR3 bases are TGCGCCAGCTCCTCCGCGGGACAGGGGTATGGCTACACCTTC. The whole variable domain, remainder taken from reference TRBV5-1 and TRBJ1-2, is KAGVTQTPRYLIKTRGQQVTLSCSPISGHRSVSWYQQTPGQGLQFLFEYFSETQRNKGNFPGRFSGRQFSNSRSEMNVSTLELGDSALYLCASSSAGQGYGYTFGSGTRLTVV.

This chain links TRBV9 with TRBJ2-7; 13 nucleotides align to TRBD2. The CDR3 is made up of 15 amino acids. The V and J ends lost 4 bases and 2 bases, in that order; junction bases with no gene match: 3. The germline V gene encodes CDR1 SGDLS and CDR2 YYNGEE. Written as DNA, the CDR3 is TGTGCCAGCAGCCAAGGGACTAGCGGGACCTACGAGCAGTACTTC. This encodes CASSQGTSGTYEQYF.

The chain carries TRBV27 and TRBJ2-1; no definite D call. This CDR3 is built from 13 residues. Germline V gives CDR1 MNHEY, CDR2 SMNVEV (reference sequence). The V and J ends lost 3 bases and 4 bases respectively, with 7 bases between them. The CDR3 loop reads CASSFGRYNEQFF. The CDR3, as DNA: TGTGCCAGCAGTTTTGGCAGGTACAATGAGCAGTTCTTC.

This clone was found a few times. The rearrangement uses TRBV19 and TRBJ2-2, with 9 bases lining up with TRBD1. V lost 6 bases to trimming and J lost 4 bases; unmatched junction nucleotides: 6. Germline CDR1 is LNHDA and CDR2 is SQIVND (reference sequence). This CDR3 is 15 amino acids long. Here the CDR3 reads CASRGQGWGTGELFF. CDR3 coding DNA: TGTGCCAGTAGAGGACAGGGGTGGGGCACCGGGGAGCTGTTTTTT.

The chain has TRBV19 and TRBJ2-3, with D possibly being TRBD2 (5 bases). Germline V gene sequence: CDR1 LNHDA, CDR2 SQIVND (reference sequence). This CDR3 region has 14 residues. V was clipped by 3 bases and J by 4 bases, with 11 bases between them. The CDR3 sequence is CASSIRGRPDTQYF. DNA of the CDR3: TGTGCCAGTAGTATTCGGGGTCGGCCAGATACGCAGTATTTT. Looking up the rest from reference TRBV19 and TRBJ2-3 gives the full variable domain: DGGITQSPKYLFRKEGQNVTLSCEQNLNHDAMYWYRQDPGQGLRLIYYSQIVNDFQKGDIAEGYSVSREKKESFPLTVTSAQKNPTAFYLCASSIRGRPDTQYFGPGTRLTVL.

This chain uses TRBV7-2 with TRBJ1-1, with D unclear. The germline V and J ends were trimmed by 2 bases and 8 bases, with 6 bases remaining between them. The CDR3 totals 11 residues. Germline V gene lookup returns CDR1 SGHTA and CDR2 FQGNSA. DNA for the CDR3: TGTGCCAGCAGCTTACGTCGGGAAGCTTTCTTT. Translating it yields CASSLRREAFF.

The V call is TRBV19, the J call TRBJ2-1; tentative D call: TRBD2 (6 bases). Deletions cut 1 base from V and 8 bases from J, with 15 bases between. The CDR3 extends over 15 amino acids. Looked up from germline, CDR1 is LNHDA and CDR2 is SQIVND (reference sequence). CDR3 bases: TGTGCCAGTAGTATAGGGGCGGGAACGGGGGATGAGCAGTTCTTC. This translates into CASSIGAGTGDEQFF.